Below are 21 T cell receptor beta chains sequenced from a single sample in a study of T-cell reconstitution after alpha-beta-depleted transplantation in children. Findings and caveats of the study: T-cell counts and diversity were attributed mostly to newly produced T cells one year after transplant.

It was with unique molecular identifiers that the TCRbeta library was prepared. TCRdb re-called the PCR reads through MiXCR, storing one row per CDR3 protein. This repertoire shows about 290,000 distinct CDR3 sequences, almost 8% found once; its top ten account for about 9.1%. Their antigens are not known. This specimen consisted of peripheral blood, obtained 360 days after TCRalphabeta/CD19-depleted stem cell transplant. All receptors come from a female patient aged 2 to 10 who had a stem cell transplant for Fanconi anemia, so the T cells may come from the graft donor.

This clonotype was seen at least ten times. The chain links TRBV7-2 to TRBJ2-7, with D hard to call. CDR1 and CDR2 from the germline V gene are SGHTA and FQGNSA. V was clipped by 2 bases and J by 3 bases, with 8 bases between them. The length of the CDR3 is 13 residues. The CDR3 region has the DNA TGTGCCAGCAGCTTAAGTCTGAACTACGAGCAGTACTTC. It encodes CASSLSLNYEQYF. The full variable domain, its missing parts supplied by reference TRBV7-2 and TRBJ2-7, is GAGVSQSPSNKVTEKGKDVELRCDPISGHTALYWYRQSLGQGLEFLIYFQGNSAPDKSGLPSDRFSAERTGGSVSTLTIQRTQQEDSAVYLCASSLSLNYEQYFGPGTRLTVT.

This clonotype was seen repeatedly, ten times or more. The V and J genes are TRBV24-1 and TRBJ2-2; the match to TRBD1 covers 8 bases. V was clipped by 5 bases and J by 3 bases; unmatched bases: 4. The length of the CDR3 is 15 residues. Looked up from germline, CDR1 is KGHDR and CDR2 is SFDVKD. The CDR3 reads CATSGGTGYTGELFF. CDR3 nucleotides: TGTGCCACCAGTGGTGGGACAGGTTACACCGGGGAGCTGTTTTTT.

At least ten counts were recorded for this clonotype. This chain joins TRBV12-3 or TRBV12-4 and TRBJ2-1, with D tentatively TRBD1 (5 bases). Between the trimmed V and J ends, which lost 7 bases and 4 bases, there was a span of 14 bases. The CDR3 consists of 14 residues. The CDR3 sequence is CASTWGRLYNEQFF. The CDR3 DNA follows: TGTGCCAGCACCTGGGGCAGGTTATACAATGAGCAGTTCTTC.

This clonotype has a count of ten or more. The V gene is TRBV5-1, the J gene TRBJ2-3; 9 bases match TRBD2. Germline V gene data show CDR1 as SGHRS and CDR2 as YFSETQ. The trim removed 5 bases at V and 4 bases at J, leaving 20 bases unmatched. The CDR3 has 19 amino acids. The DNA for the CDR3 is TGCGCCAGCAGTTACCCTAGCGGGGACCATACGAACGGCCCAGATACGCAGTATTTT. This sequence encodes CASSYPSGDHTNGPDTQYF.

This clonotype has a handful of counts. The chain links TRBV20-1 to TRBJ1-1; D is unresolved. CDR3 length equals 12 residues. The V gene's germline CDR1 is DFQATT and CDR2 SNEGSKA (reference sequence). V was clipped by 3 bases and J by 5 bases, with 10 bases between them. The chain's CDR3 is CSASSARTEAFF. The CDR3 DNA follows: TGCAGTGCTAGTTCGGCTCGGACTGAAGCTTTCTTT.

The sample holds a few counts of this clonotype. The chain joins TRBV12-3 or TRBV12-4 to TRBJ2-5; weak D call: TRBD2 (7 bases). This CDR3 region has 14 residues. Trimming cost V 3 bases and J 4 bases, with 12 bases left between them. The CDR3 spells CASSFGGQGETQYF. CDR3 in DNA: TGTGCCAGCAGTTTCGGGGGGCAGGGAGAGACCCAGTACTTC.

At least ten counts were recorded for this clonotype. The chain recombines TRBV2 with TRBJ2-7; the match to TRBD1 covers 8 bases. The J segment lost 5 bases and the V segment lost 7 bases, leaving 10 bases of the junction unmatched. From germline, CDR1 is SNHLY and CDR2 FYNNEI. This CDR3 contains 14 residues. Here the CDR3 DNA reads TGTGCCAGCATACAGGACAGGGTTCTCGACGAGCAGTACTTC. Protein sequence: CASIQDRVLDEQYF.

Many counts were recorded for this clonotype. V gene TRBV10-3 combines with J gene TRBJ1-1, with 8 bases that match TRBD1. CDR3 length: 15 residues. The V segment lost 10 bases and the J segment 0 bases; nucleotides outside the gene matches: 10. The V gene's germline CDR1 is ENHRY and CDR2 SYGVKD. CDR3 DNA sequence: TGTGCCACCAGGGACAGGAATCGTCTGAACACTGAAGCTTTCTTT. It yields the protein CATRDRNRLNTEAFF.

This clonotype appeared a few times. J is TRBJ2-1 and V is TRBV7-3, with 7 bases matching TRBD2. This CDR3 region has 15 residues. V trimming: 5 bases; J trimming: 3 bases; junction bases outside the gene matches: 7. The germline CDR1 and CDR2 sequences are SGHTA and FQGTGA. This chain's CDR3 is CASSPWAGVYNEQFF. CDR3 coding DNA: TGTGCCAGCAGCCCCTGGGCGGGGGTCTACAATGAGCAGTTCTTC. The full variable domain, rest sourced from reference TRBV7-3 and TRBJ2-1, is GAGVSQTPSNKVTEKGKYVELRCDPISGHTALYWYRQSLGQGPEFLIYFQGTGAADDSGLPNDRFFAVRPEGSVSTLKIQRTERGDSAVYLCASSPWAGVYNEQFFGPGTRLTVL.

This clonotype was seen ten or more times. The rearrangement uses TRBV24-1 and TRBJ1-2; D unresolved. The CDR3 is made up of 13 amino acids. Germline-derived CDR1 and CDR2 are KGHDR and SFDVKD. The V end lost 1 base, the J end lost 9 bases, and 11 bases lay between the germline ends. CDR3 nucleotides: TGTGCCACCAGTGATTTTGGACTTGGAAGCTACACCTTC. This translates into CATSDFGLGSYTF.

CDR3 coding DNA: TGCAGTGCTAGAGATCTAAGCCTCTCCTACAATGAGCAGTTCTTC. Encoded protein: CSARDLSLSYNEQFF. The chain employs TRBV20-1 and TRBJ2-1; D remains ambiguous. Trimming cost V 0 bases and J 0 bases, with 9 bases left between them. CDR1 is DFQATT and CDR2 is SNEGSKA in the germline V gene (reference sequence). The CDR3 loop spans 15 amino acids.

This clonotype has ten or more counts. V and J are TRBV20-1 and TRBJ1-2; 9 bases map to TRBD1. Germline V gene sequence: CDR1 DFQATT, CDR2 SNEGSKA (reference sequence). The CDR3 totals 14 residues. V shed 6 bases and J 0 bases; nucleotides not matched to a gene: 5. The CDR3 is CSAPGDRANYGYTF. In DNA, the CDR3 is TGCAGTGCCCCAGGGGACAGGGCTAACTATGGCTACACCTTC.

The V call is TRBV5-1, the J call TRBJ2-5, with D uncertain. The CDR3 sequence is 15 residues long. V shed 2 bases and J shed 1 base, with 12 bases lying between them. Looked up from germline, CDR1 is SGHRS and CDR2 is YFSETQ. CDR3 bases: TGCGCCAGCAGCTTAAGACGGCTACCCCAAGAGACCCAGTACTTC. This codes for CASSLRRLPQETQYF.

This clonotype occurred many times. The V and J genes are TRBV5-1 and TRBJ2-1; TRBD1 might be the D (5 bases). Germline loops: CDR1 SGHRS, CDR2 YFSETQ. Trimming stripped 0 bases from V and 2 bases from J, with 9 bases between. The CDR3 runs to 15 residues. The CDR3 DNA sequence: TGCGCCAGCAGCTTGGAAGACAGTACCTACAATGAGCAGTTCTTC. Translation gives CASSLEDSTYNEQFF.

This clonotype was counted once. At one boundary the junction diverges from the germline segment, which might be a read error. V is TRBV2 and J is TRBJ2-7; 7 bases fit TRBD2. Germline CDR1 and CDR2: SNHLY and FYNNEI. This CDR3 spans 19 amino acids. The CDR3 reads CAISLVYMRRELNSYEQYF. For the CDR3, the DNA is TGTGCCATCAGTTTAGTATATATGAGGCGGGAGTTGAACTCCTACGAGCAGTACTTC.

This clonotype was found many times. Here the CDR3 DNA reads TGTGCCAGCTCACCAACCTCGCGGGGGGGCACAGATACGCAGTATTTT. Its translation is CASSPTSRGGTDTQYF. The J gene is TRBJ2-3, the V gene TRBV18; 8 positions match TRBD2. The CDR3 sequence is 16 residues long. Germline V CDR1 and CDR2: KGHSH, LQKENI. The V gene end was trimmed by 2 bases and the J gene end by 1 base; junction bases not matched to a gene: 5. The full variable domain, with the rest looked up from reference TRBV18 and TRBJ2-3, is NAGVMQNPRHLVRRRGQEARLRCSPMKGHSHVYWYRQLPEEGLKFMVYLQKENIIDESGMPKERFSAEFPKEGPSILRIQQVVRGDSAAYFCASSPTSRGGTDTQYFGPGTRLTVL.

The sample holds many counts of this clonotype. V and J are TRBV4-3 and TRBJ1-1; the D gene is possibly TRBD1 (6 bases). Germline V gene data show CDR1 as LGHNA and CDR2 as YSLEER. The germline V and J ends were trimmed by 3 bases and 0 bases, with 11 bases remaining between them. The CDR3 has 15 amino acids. The chain's CDR3 is CASSQMQGMNTEAFF. CDR3 in DNA: TGCGCCAGCAGCCAGATGCAGGGGATGAACACTGAAGCTTTCTTT.

The CDR3 is CASSQVPGQDATNEKLFF. The CDR3 DNA is TGTGCCAGCAGCCAAGTCCCAGGGCAGGATGCAACTAATGAAAAACTGTTTTTT. The genes are TRBV4-2 and TRBJ1-4; tentatively, D is TRBD1 (5 bases). The germline V gene has CDR1 LGHNA and CDR2 YNFKEQ. Trimming stripped 1 base from V and 0 bases from J, with 15 bases between. The length of the CDR3 is 18 residues.

Many counts were recorded for this clonotype. The V and J genes are TRBV6-2 or TRBV6-3 and TRBJ2-5; D gene uncertain. The germline V and J ends were trimmed by 6 bases and 5 bases, with 13 bases remaining between them. The CDR3 runs 13 residues. CDR1 and CDR2 (germline): MNHEY, SVGEGT. CDR3 sequence (DNA): TGTGCCAGCAGCCATCAAAATGTCGAGACCCAGTACTTC. This gives the protein CASSHQNVETQYF.

Ten or more counts support this clonotype. The rearrangement joins TRBV20-1 to TRBJ2-3; a possible D gene is TRBD1 (7 bases). Trimming removed 0 bases from V and 7 bases from J, with 17 bases in between. CDR3 length: 15 amino acids. Germline assignment: CDR1 DFQATT and CDR2 SNEGSKA (reference sequence). The CDR3 reads CSARDPGGLLYTQYF. The DNA of the CDR3 is TGCAGTGCTAGAGACCCAGGGGGGTTGTTATATACGCAGTATTTT.

The chain carries TRBV5-1 and TRBJ1-2, with TRBD1 identical over 7 bases. Germline V gene data show CDR1 as SGHRS and CDR2 as YFSETQ. V lost 3 bases and J lost 3; bases outside the gene matches: 2. The CDR3 totals 13 residues. The CDR3 loop is CASSWGTDYGYTF. The CDR3 DNA follows: TGCGCCAGCAGCTGGGGGACAGACTATGGCTACACCTTC.